These T cell receptor beta chains were read from a single sample in a study of blood T cell repertoires in COVID-19. The protocol was immunoSEQ multiplex PCR, while the TCRdb copy is restricted to in-frame clones and leaves out a portion. Of 310,000 or so clones detected, roughly 83% appear once; the ten largest clones hold 1.5% to 2%. The specimen was peripheral blood. These receptors all stem from a woman in her fifties or sixties with acute or convalescent COVID-19. Each CDR3 is given with its conserved first and last residue. The order of the fields is J gene, clone size, V gene, CDR3 protein. Clone size is given for some rows only: seen once, a few or many times, or a class if the clone is expanded.

J gene: TRBJ2-7; clone size: once; V gene: TRBV6-5; CDR3 protein: CASSPETGPSLEQYF
J gene: TRBJ1-1; clone size: -; V gene: TRBV19; CDR3 protein: CASSQPTGAFEAFF
J gene: TRBJ1-3; clone size: -; V gene: TRBV11-2; CDR3 protein: CASGLRGAGLENTIYF
J gene: TRBJ2-3; clone size: once; V gene: TRBV7-2; CDR3 protein: CASIPLAGVRDTQYF
J gene: TRBJ2-7; clone size: -; V gene: TRBV15; CDR3 protein: CATRTSGVYEQYF
J gene: TRBJ2-1; clone size: -; V gene: TRBV5-5; CDR3 protein: CASSPQQGLSYNEQFF
J gene: TRBJ2-7; clone size: -; V gene: TRBV27; CDR3 protein: CASIGLAGQNAYEQYF
J gene: TRBJ1-6; clone size: -; V gene: TRBV4-3; CDR3 protein: CASSQDPRGYNSPLHF
J gene: TRBJ2-7; clone size: -; V gene: TRBV6-5; CDR3 protein: CASSYLGQNKYEQYF
J gene: TRBJ1-2; clone size: -; V gene: TRBV12-3/TRBV12-4; CDR3 protein: CASSLGQNYGYTF
J gene: TRBJ2-5; clone size: -; V gene: TRBV27; CDR3 protein: CASSPLGDTKETQYF
J gene: TRBJ2-1; clone size: -; V gene: TRBV5-1; CDR3 protein: CASSSGGRDYNEQFF
J gene: TRBJ1-3; clone size: -; V gene: TRBV3-1/TRBV3-2; CDR3 protein: CASSTRPPGGSGNTIYF
J gene: TRBJ2-5; clone size: -; V gene: TRBV7-2; CDR3 protein: CASSFRWTGQETQYF
J gene: TRBJ2-5; clone size: -; V gene: TRBV2; CDR3 protein: CASSGDSQETQYF
J gene: TRBJ2-7; clone size: -; V gene: TRBV18; CDR3 protein: CASSPSFSRYEQYF
J gene: TRBJ2-1; clone size: -; V gene: TRBV19; CDR3 protein: CASSNSSGRATNEQFF
J gene: TRBJ2-3; clone size: once; V gene: TRBV24-1; CDR3 protein: CATSDSQSETDTQYF
J gene: TRBJ2-7; clone size: once; V gene: TRBV20-1; CDR3 protein: CSASMGAPYEQYF
J gene: TRBJ2-2; clone size: -; V gene: TRBV7-9; CDR3 protein: CASSWVVGTGNTGELFF
J gene: TRBJ2-3; clone size: few; V gene: TRBV27; CDR3 protein: CASTNTISGRPSTDTQYF
J gene: TRBJ2-7; clone size: -; V gene: TRBV3-1/TRBV3-2; CDR3 protein: CASSHSNRGYEQYF
J gene: TRBJ2-1; clone size: -; V gene: TRBV10-3; CDR3 protein: CAISELSQREGNEQFF
J gene: TRBJ1-2; clone size: -; V gene: TRBV7-2; CDR3 protein: CASSQGQGSYGYTF
J gene: TRBJ2-1; clone size: -; V gene: TRBV6-4; CDR3 protein: CASSASRRDSYNEQFF
J gene: TRBJ1-2; clone size: few; V gene: TRBV28; CDR3 protein: CASRMNRDRRDYGYTF
J gene: TRBJ2-7; clone size: -; V gene: TRBV20-1; CDR3 protein: CSASSTQGPSYEQYF
J gene: TRBJ1-4; clone size: -; V gene: TRBV7-2; CDR3 protein: CASSFATGGGGEKLFF
J gene: TRBJ1-3; clone size: -; V gene: TRBV6-1; CDR3 protein: CASSEYRSSGNTIYF
J gene: TRBJ2-3; clone size: -; V gene: TRBV5-8; CDR3 protein: CASSLGGSPWGDTQYF
J gene: TRBJ1-2; clone size: -; V gene: TRBV4-3; CDR3 protein: CASSQVESSAVPYGYTF
J gene: TRBJ2-6; clone size: -; V gene: TRBV5-1; CDR3 protein: CASSLAGRLLSGANVLTF
J gene: TRBJ1-5; clone size: once; V gene: TRBV9; CDR3 protein: CASSEGNSNQPQHF
J gene: TRBJ2-3; clone size: -; V gene: TRBV19; CDR3 protein: CATEAGGRDTQYF
J gene: TRBJ2-7; clone size: -; V gene: TRBV28; CDR3 protein: CASSSGALREQYF
J gene: TRBJ1-4; clone size: -; V gene: TRBV10-3; CDR3 protein: CAISEGWRDRGGTNEKLFF
J gene: TRBJ2-1; clone size: -; V gene: TRBV2; CDR3 protein: CASIPSGGEQFF
J gene: TRBJ2-2; clone size: -; V gene: TRBV5-4; CDR3 protein: CASSSGTSGTGELFF
J gene: TRBJ1-1; clone size: -; V gene: TRBV7-2; CDR3 protein: CASSTGVNTEAFF
J gene: TRBJ2-7; clone size: -; V gene: TRBV27; CDR3 protein: CASSFRGGVLEQYF
J gene: TRBJ1-4; clone size: -; V gene: TRBV4-1; CDR3 protein: CASSRDRGSSEKLFF
J gene: TRBJ2-7; clone size: -; V gene: TRBV9; CDR3 protein: CASSVARGPPYEQYF
J gene: TRBJ2-3; clone size: -; V gene: TRBV11-3; CDR3 protein: CASSPAGTGGFTDTQYF
J gene: TRBJ2-5; clone size: few; V gene: TRBV11-2; CDR3 protein: CASSFTASGEETQYF
J gene: TRBJ2-2; clone size: -; V gene: TRBV6-2/TRBV6-3; CDR3 protein: CASSYASANTGELFF
J gene: TRBJ1-3; clone size: -; V gene: TRBV24-1; CDR3 protein: CATSDSTRGIRNTIYF
J gene: TRBJ1-4; clone size: -; V gene: TRBV30; CDR3 protein: CAWSIVHEKLFF
J gene: TRBJ1-1; clone size: -; V gene: TRBV11-2; CDR3 protein: CASSPIGGGNTEAFF
J gene: TRBJ1-5; clone size: -; V gene: TRBV2; CDR3 protein: CASSDFGGLSNQPQHF
J gene: TRBJ2-2; clone size: -; V gene: TRBV7-9; CDR3 protein: CASSLALSGFGENTGELFF
J gene: TRBJ1-4; clone size: -; V gene: TRBV6-5; CDR3 protein: CASSSPRATNEKLFF
J gene: TRBJ1-1; clone size: -; V gene: TRBV7-3; CDR3 protein: CASSSGGPGTEAFF
J gene: TRBJ1-4; clone size: -; V gene: TRBV5-5; CDR3 protein: CASSFYSEGEKLFF
J gene: TRBJ2-7; clone size: once; V gene: TRBV6-1; CDR3 protein: CASSERSGDYEQYF
J gene: TRBJ2-7; clone size: -; V gene: TRBV28; CDR3 protein: CASSLRGGSYEQYF
J gene: TRBJ2-6; clone size: -; V gene: TRBV7-2; CDR3 protein: CASSLATSGRPFSGANVLTF
J gene: TRBJ2-2; clone size: few; V gene: TRBV7-9; CDR3 protein: CASSYGQNFGELFF
J gene: TRBJ1-2; clone size: -; V gene: TRBV28; CDR3 protein: CASSLSGFGGYTF
J gene: TRBJ1-1; clone size: -; V gene: TRBV6-5; CDR3 protein: CASDRDITEAFF